This T cell receptor beta chain was identified during a study of blood T cells in healthy people across ages. Study as a whole: T cells yielded about one barcoded beta molecule per two cells through template switching. Overall study findings and caveats: For the donors, CMV status was unknown and possibly confounded expanded clonotype changes. Naive T cell percentage and TCR beta diversity correlated strongly. Age advanced and TCR beta diversity per million T cells fell, roughly linearly.

The CDR3 has 16 amino acids. The germline CDR1 and CDR2 sequences are LNHDA and SQIVND (reference sequence). Trimming pared 6 bases from V and 0 bases from J, leaving 15 bases between. About this clonotype: Its cognate antigen is unknown.

Alongside a J-beta primer mix, a sample-barcoded 5' primer served in a second PCR lasting roughly 7 to 11 cycles. TCRdb reprocessed the 5' RACE reads with MiXCR, giving one entry per CDR3 protein. Among about 780,000 distinct CDR3 sequences listed, about half were seen once. What was sequenced was blood. This sequence joins TRBV19 and TRBJ2-1; unclear D gene. The clonotype comes from a man at least 80 years old in good health. The CDR3 DNA reads as TGTGCCAGTAGCCCGCCAACGGCAATCTCCTACAATGAGCAGTTCTTC. Translating it yields CASSPPTAISYNEQFF.